The TCR beta chain described here comes from a study of blood T cells in healthy people across ages. Individuals who donated were healthy Caucasians from Russia aged about 6 to 95. Per the germline V gene, CDR1 is MGHRA and CDR2 is YSYEKL. This CDR3 spans 18 amino acids. V was cut by 0 bases and J by 0 bases, with 15 bases left in between. PCR was performed a second time for roughly 7 to 12 cycles using a sample-barcoded 5' primer and a J-beta primer mix. Each of the cDNA molecules was tagged by a template-switch adaptor with 12 random nucleotides. Using its own MiXCR run on the 5' RACE reads, TCRdb lists one record per CDR3 protein. In the table there are under 800,000 distinct CDR3 sequences, roughly 21% of which are singletons.

Sequenced material: blood. The chain has TRBV4-1 and TRBJ2-4, with D perhaps TRBD2 (5 bases). The origin of this receptor is a man between 65 and 85 years old in good health. The CDR3 loop reads CASSQDRQDGKAKNIQYF. DNA for the CDR3: TGCGCCAGCAGCCAAGATCGCCAGGACGGGAAAGCCAAAAACATTCAGTACTTC.